This TCR beta chain stems from a study of blood T cells in healthy people across ages. Study conclusions and caveats: It was the long-lived donors that had more naive CD4+ cells and higher diversity than aged donors. TCR beta diversity correlated strongly with naive T cell percentage.

CDR3 size: 17 residues. Per germline, CDR1 KGHDR and CDR2 SFDVKD. V shed 3 bases and J shed 0 bases, with 11 bases lying between them. The authors ran a second PCR of about 6 to 11 cycles using a sample-barcoded 5' primer and a J-beta primer mix. TCRdb reprocessed the 5' RACE reads with MiXCR, giving one entry per CDR3 protein. The sample yields roughly 1,100,000 distinct CDR3 sequences, about 25% seen once. As to this clonotype: Its antigen remains unidentified.

These data also formed part of another study, on T cells of mothers and their children. That work contributes: Random nucleotides (2-4) and sample barcodes were added by the M1S primer used in the second PCR.

The specimen was blood. The clonotype originates from a girl under 10 years old in good health. This rearrangement joins TRBV24-1 to TRBJ2-6; D call uncertain. Written as DNA, the CDR3 is TGTGCCACCAGTGATGGGCAGCGACCCTCTGGGGCCAACGTCCTGACTTTC. It specifies CATSDGQRPSGANVLTF.